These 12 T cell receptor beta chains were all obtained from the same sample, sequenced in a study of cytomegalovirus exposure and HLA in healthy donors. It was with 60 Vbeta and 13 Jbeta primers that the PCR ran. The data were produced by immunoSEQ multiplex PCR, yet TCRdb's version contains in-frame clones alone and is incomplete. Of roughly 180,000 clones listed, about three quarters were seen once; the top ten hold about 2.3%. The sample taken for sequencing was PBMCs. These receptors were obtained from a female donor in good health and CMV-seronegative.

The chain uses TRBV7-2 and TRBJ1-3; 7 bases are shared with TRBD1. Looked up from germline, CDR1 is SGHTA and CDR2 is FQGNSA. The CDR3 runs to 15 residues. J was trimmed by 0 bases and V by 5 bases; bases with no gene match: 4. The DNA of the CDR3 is TGTGCCAGCAGCCAAGGGACAGCCTCTGGAAACACCATATATTTT. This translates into CASSQGTASGNTIYF.

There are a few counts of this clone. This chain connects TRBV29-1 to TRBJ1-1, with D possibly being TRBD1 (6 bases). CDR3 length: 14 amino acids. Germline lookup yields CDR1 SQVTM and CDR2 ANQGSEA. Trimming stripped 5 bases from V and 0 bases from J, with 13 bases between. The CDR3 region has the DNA TGCAGCGTTCCGGCGGGGGGCATGAACACTGAAGCTTTCTTT. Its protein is CSVPAGGMNTEAFF.

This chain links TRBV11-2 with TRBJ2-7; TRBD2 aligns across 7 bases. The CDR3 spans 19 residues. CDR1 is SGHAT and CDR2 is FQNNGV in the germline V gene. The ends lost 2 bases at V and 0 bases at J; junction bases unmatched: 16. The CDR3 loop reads CASSLFPAAGVPNSYEQYF. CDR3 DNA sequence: TGTGCCAGCAGCTTATTCCCTGCGGCGGGGGTCCCCAACTCCTACGAGCAGTACTTC.

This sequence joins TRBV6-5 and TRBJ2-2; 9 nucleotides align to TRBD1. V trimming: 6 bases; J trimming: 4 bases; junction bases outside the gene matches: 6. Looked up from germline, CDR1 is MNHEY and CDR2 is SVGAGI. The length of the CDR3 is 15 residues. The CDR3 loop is CASSQDRGVTGELFF. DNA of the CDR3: TGTGCCAGCAGCCAAGACAGGGGGGTCACCGGGGAGCTGTTTTTT.

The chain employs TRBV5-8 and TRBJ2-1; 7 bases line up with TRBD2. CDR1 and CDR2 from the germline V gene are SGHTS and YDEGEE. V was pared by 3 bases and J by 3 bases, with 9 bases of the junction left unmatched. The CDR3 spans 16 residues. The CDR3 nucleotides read TGTGCCAGCAGCTGGAGCGGGACTGGGGTCTACAATGAGCAGTTCTTC. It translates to CASSWSGTGVYNEQFF.

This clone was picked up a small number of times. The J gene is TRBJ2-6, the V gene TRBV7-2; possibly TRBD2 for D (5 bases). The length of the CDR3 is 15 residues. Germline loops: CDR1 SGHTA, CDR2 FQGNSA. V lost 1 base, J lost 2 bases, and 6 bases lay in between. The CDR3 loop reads CASSLGGTGANVLTF. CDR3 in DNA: TGTGCCAGCAGCTTAGGAGGGACTGGGGCCAACGTCCTGACTTTC.

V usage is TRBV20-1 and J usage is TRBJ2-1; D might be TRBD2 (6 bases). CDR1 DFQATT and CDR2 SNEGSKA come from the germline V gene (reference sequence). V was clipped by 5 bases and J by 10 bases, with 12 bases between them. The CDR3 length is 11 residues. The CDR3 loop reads CSAWRDYEQFF. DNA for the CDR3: TGCAGTGCTTGGAGGGATTACGAGCAGTTCTTC.

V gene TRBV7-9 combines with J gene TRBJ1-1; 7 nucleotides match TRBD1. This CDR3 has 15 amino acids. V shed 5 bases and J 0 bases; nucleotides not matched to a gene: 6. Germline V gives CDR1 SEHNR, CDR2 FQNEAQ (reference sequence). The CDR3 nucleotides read TGTGCCAGCAGCCCGCGACAGGGATTGAACACTGAAGCTTTCTTT. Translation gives CASSPRQGLNTEAFF.

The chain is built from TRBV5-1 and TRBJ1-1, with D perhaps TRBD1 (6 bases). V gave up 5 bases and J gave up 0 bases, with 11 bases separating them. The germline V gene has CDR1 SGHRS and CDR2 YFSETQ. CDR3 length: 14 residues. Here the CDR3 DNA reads TGCGCCAGCAGTCTCAGGGGTATGAACACTGAAGCTTTCTTT. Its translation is CASSLRGMNTEAFF.

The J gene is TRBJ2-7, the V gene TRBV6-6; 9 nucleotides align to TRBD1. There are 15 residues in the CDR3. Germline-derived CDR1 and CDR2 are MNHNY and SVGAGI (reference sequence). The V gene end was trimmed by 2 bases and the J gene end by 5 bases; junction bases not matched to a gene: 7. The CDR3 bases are TGTGCCAGCAGTTACGGGGACAGGGCGGGGAACGAGCAGTACTTC. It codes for CASSYGDRAGNEQYF.

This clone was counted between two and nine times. The CDR3 loop reads CSVSGARGTDTQYF. CDR3 DNA: TGCAGCGTTAGTGGGGCCAGGGGCACAGATACGCAGTATTTT. The genes are TRBV29-1 and TRBJ2-3; D is possibly TRBD1 (5 bases). The germline gives CDR1 SQVTM, CDR2 ANQGSEA. The V end was cut by 5 bases, the J end by 1 base, with 13 bases between. The CDR3 is 14 amino acids.

The CDR3 DNA reads as TGCGCCAGCAGCTTGGGCGGGGAAGAGACCCAGTACTTC. Protein: CASSLGGEETQYF. The chain is built from TRBV5-1 and TRBJ2-5; possibly TRBD2 for D (6 bases). The CDR3 spans 13 residues. Germline V gene lookup returns CDR1 SGHRS and CDR2 YFSETQ. V was pared by 0 bases and J by 3 bases, with 6 bases between. Full variable domain (remainder filled in from reference TRBV5-1 and TRBJ2-5): KAGVTQTPRYLIKTRGQQVTLSCSPISGHRSVSWYQQTPGQGLQFLFEYFSETQRNKGNFPGRFSGRQFSNSRSEMNVSTLELGDSALYLCASSLGGEETQYFGPGTRLLVL.